The present entry profiles one TCR beta chain with its context. Its antigen is undetermined. With 7 bases clipped from V and 11 bases from J, the junction kept 14 bases outside the gene matches. Germline V gives CDR1 SNHLY, CDR2 FYNNEI. The CDR3 is 14 residues long. This record belongs to a study of graft-versus-host responses after intestinal transplantation. The study, taken as a whole, reports: Early post-transplant declines in HvG were associated with peak levels of circulating GvH clones.

Profiled with immunoSEQ multiplex PCR; TCRdb holds only in-frame clones, not every one. The sample yields about 110,000 clones, 85% to 95% seen once. This sequence originates from a human donor who received an intestinal transplant. The chain has TRBV2 and TRBJ2-5; the match to TRBD1 covers 9 bases. Sequencing used unstimulated CD8+ T cells sorted from spleen or lymph node cells, obtained before intestinal transplant. The CDR3 DNA follows: TGTGCCAGCAACTCGTGGGACAGGGCCCTTCGGCAGTACTTC. This translates into CASNSWDRALRQYF. Full variable domain (missing parts from reference TRBV2 and TRBJ2-5): EPEVTQTPSHQVTQMGQEVILRCVPISNHLYFYWYRQILGQKVEFLVSFYNNEISEKSEIFDDQFSVERPDGSNFTLKIRSTKLEDSAMYFCASNSWDRALRQYFGPGTRLLVL.